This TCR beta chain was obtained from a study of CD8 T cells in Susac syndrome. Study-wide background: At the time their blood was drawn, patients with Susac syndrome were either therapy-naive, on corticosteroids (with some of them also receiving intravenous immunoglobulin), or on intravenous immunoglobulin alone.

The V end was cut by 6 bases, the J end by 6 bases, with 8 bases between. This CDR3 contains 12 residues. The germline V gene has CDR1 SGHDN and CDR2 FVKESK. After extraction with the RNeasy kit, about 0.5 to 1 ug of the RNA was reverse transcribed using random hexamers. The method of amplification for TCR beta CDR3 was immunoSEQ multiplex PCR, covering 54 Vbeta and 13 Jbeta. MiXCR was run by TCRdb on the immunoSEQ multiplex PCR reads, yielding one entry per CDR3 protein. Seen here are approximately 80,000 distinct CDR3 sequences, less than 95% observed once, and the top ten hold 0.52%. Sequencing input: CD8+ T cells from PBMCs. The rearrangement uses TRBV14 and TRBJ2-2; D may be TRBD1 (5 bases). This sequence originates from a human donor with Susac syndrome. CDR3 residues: CASSTTAGELFF. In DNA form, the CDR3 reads TGTGCCAGCAGTACGACAGCCGGGGAGCTGTTTTTT. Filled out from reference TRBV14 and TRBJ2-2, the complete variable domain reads EAGVTQFPSHSVIEKGQTVTLRCDPISGHDNLYWYRRVMGKEIKFLLHFVKESKQDESGMPNNRFLAERTGGTYSTLKVQPAELEDSGVYFCASSTTAGELFFGEGSRLTVL.